The 16 T cell receptor beta chains below come from one sample, sequenced in a study of blood T cell repertoires in COVID-19. The assay was immunoSEQ multiplex PCR, and TCRdb's table has in-frame clones only and misses some. The sample has about 92,000 clones; 87% are singletons. The source material was peripheral blood. The receptors come from an older woman with COVID-19, enrolled during active disease.

J is TRBJ1-2 and V is TRBV28; 9 nucleotides line up with TRBD1. CDR1 is MDHEN, CDR2 SYDVKM, per germline. Trimming cost V 5 bases and J 8 bases; bases outside gene matches: 12. The CDR3 runs to 15 residues. The CDR3 region has the DNA TGTGCCAGCAGTCTCACGGACAGGGGAGGGACCGGCTACACCTTC. This gives the protein CASSLTDRGGTGYTF.

The chain has TRBV6-5 and TRBJ1-5; D gene unclear. Germline lookup yields CDR1 MNHEY and CDR2 SVGAGI. Trimming removed 5 bases at V and 9 bases at J, with 20 bases between. The CDR3 runs 15 residues. The CDR3 is CASSNYPAIRWPQHF. CDR3 sequence (DNA): TGTGCCAGCAGTAACTACCCAGCGATAAGATGGCCCCAGCATTTT.

This chain uses TRBV7-2 with TRBJ2-7; TRBD1 matches 8 bases. The CDR3 contains 16 residues. V trimming: 4 bases; J trimming: 1 base; junction bases outside the gene matches: 9. The germline V gene encodes CDR1 SGHTA and CDR2 FQGNSA. CDR3 DNA sequence: TGTGCCAGCAGCTCGACAGGGGTCAACCCTTCCTACGAGCAGTACTTC. Protein sequence: CASSSTGVNPSYEQYF.

The chain joins TRBV5-6 to TRBJ2-5; tentatively, D is TRBD1 (5 bases). CDR1 is SGHDT and CDR2 is YYEEEE in the germline V gene. The ends were cut back, 0 bases at V and 5 bases at J, with 11 bases in the middle. The CDR3 is 14 residues long. Written as DNA, the CDR3 is TGTGCCAGCAGCTTGGGGCAGGGTCAGGAGACCCAGTACTTC. Protein sequence: CASSLGQGQETQYF.

The rearrangement joins TRBV5-1 to TRBJ1-1, with D unresolved. V lost 3 bases and J lost 4, with 10 bases in between. The germline V gene encodes CDR1 SGHRS and CDR2 YFSETQ. This CDR3 is built from 13 residues. DNA of the CDR3: TGCGCCAGCAGCTCGGTCGGTACCACTGAAGCTTTCTTT. It specifies CASSSVGTTEAFF.

The gene calls are TRBV6-6 and TRBJ2-4, with D possibly being TRBD1 (6 bases). V was trimmed by 4 bases and J by 9 bases, leaving 16 bases between them. CDR1 and CDR2 from the germline V gene are MNHNY and SVGAGI (reference sequence). This CDR3 spans 14 amino acids. As DNA, the CDR3 is TGTGCCAGCAGTTCCACAGCCGGGGACACCATTCAGTACTTC. Encoded protein: CASSSTAGDTIQYF.

In this sample, this clone turned up a few times. V and J are TRBV7-2 and TRBJ1-2; a possible D gene is TRBD1 (6 bases). CDR3 length: 14 amino acids. CDR1 is SGHTA and CDR2 is FQGNSA in the germline V gene. The germline V and J ends were trimmed by 8 bases and 5 bases, with 18 bases remaining between them. The CDR3 DNA is TGTGCCAGCGCCCTGCTAATAGGGGGTTATGGCTACACCTTC. Amino acid sequence: CASALLIGGYGYTF.

This clone was seen only once. CDR3 amino acids: CASSRTGTGQETQYF. CDR3 nucleotide sequence: TGTGCCAGCTCACGAACCGGGACAGGGCAAGAGACCCAGTACTTC. This rearrangement joins TRBV18 to TRBJ2-5, with 9 bases aligning to TRBD1. Germline CDR1 KGHSH, CDR2 LQKENI. Unmatched junction bases numbered 5, after V lost 4 bases and J lost 2 bases. This CDR3 contains 15 residues. Full variable domain (rest looked up from reference TRBV18 and TRBJ2-5): NAGVMQNPRHLVRRRGQEARLRCSPMKGHSHVYWYRQLPEEGLKFMVYLQKENIIDESGMPKERFSAEFPKEGPSILRIQQVVRGDSAAYFCASSRTGTGQETQYFGPGTRLLVL.

The V call is TRBV2, the J call TRBJ2-7, with TRBD1 matching 9 bases. The germline V gene encodes CDR1 SNHLY and CDR2 FYNNEI. The CDR3 contains 15 residues. Germline trimming cut 5 bases from V and 5 bases from J; bases unmatched to any gene: 10. CDR3 nucleotide sequence: TGTGCCAGCAGTTATCATACCGGGACAGGGCACGAGCAGTACTTC. Protein: CASSYHTGTGHEQYF.

The V call is TRBV5-6, the J call TRBJ2-3; 8 positions match TRBD2. Per the germline V gene, CDR1 is SGHDT and CDR2 is YYEEEE. There are 15 residues in the CDR3. Trimming took 1 base from V and 2 from J; bases not matched to a gene: 3. The CDR3 sequence: CASSLTSGNTDTQYF. CDR3 nucleotide sequence: TGTGCCAGCAGCTTGACTAGCGGCAACACAGATACGCAGTATTTT.

This clone was recorded a few times. This chain links TRBV9 with TRBJ1-6, with D unclear. The CDR3 runs 15 residues. In germline, CDR1 is SGDLS, CDR2 YYNGEE. V was trimmed by 0 bases and J by 11 bases, leaving 15 bases between them. CDR3 amino acids: CASSVGADVMAPLHF. The CDR3 coding sequence is TGTGCCAGCAGCGTAGGCGCCGATGTGATGGCACCCCTCCACTTT. The full variable domain, with the rest looked up from reference TRBV9 and TRBJ1-6, is DSGVTQTPKHLITATGQRVTLRCSPRSGDLSVYWYQQSLDQGLQFLIQYYNGEERAKGNILERFSAQQFPDLHSELNLSSLELGDSALYFCASSVGADVMAPLHFGNGTRLTVT.

This clone was counted once. This chain connects TRBV3-1 (or the pseudogene TRBV3-2) to TRBJ2-6; the match to TRBD1 covers 11 bases. The germline V gene encodes CDR1 LGHDT and CDR2 YNNKEL (reference sequence). This CDR3 has 19 amino acids. Trimming took 0 bases from V and 2 from J; bases not matched to a gene: 6. The CDR3 is CASSQEWWTGGPGANVLTF. The CDR3 nucleotides are TGTGCCAGCAGCCAAGAATGGTGGACAGGGGGCCCTGGGGCCAACGTCCTGACTTTC.

CDR3 sequence (DNA): TGTGCCAGCAGTGAACTTTACGGACAGGGCGGTGGCTACACCTTC. Translated: CASSELYGQGGGYTF. This chain uses TRBV6-4 with TRBJ1-2; TRBD1 matches at 8 bases. The CDR3 spans 15 residues. Germline loops: CDR1 MRHNA, CDR2 SNTAGT. V was clipped by 3 bases and J by 7 bases; unmatched bases: 10.

The CDR3 nucleotides read TGTGCCAGCAGTCCAATGGGAGGGGGAAGTAGCTATGGCTACACCTTC. This gives the protein CASSPMGGGSSYGYTF. The rearrangement links TRBV28 to TRBJ1-2; D might be TRBD1 (6 bases). Trimming pared 5 bases from V and 4 bases from J, leaving 20 bases between. From germline, CDR1 is MDHEN and CDR2 SYDVKM. The CDR3 spans 16 residues.

With respect to this clone: The same CDR3 can be traced to other DNA sequences in this sample. The chain is built from TRBV18 and TRBJ1-5; 10 bases align to TRBD1. With V trimmed by 3 bases and J by 5 bases, 4 bases remained unmatched. Germline assignment: CDR1 KGHSH and CDR2 LQKENI. The CDR3 runs 15 residues. DNA of the CDR3: TGTGCCAGCTCACCTACCGGGACAGGGGATCAGCCCCAGCATTTT. This gives the protein CASSPTGTGDQPQHF.

This clone was counted a single time. V gene TRBV28 combines with J gene TRBJ1-5; D ambiguous. Germline V gene sequence: CDR1 MDHEN, CDR2 SYDVKM. Trimming removed 6 bases at V and 5 bases at J, with 5 bases between. This CDR3 is 11 amino acids long. The CDR3 spells CASSVDQPQHF. The CDR3 DNA is TGTGCCAGCAGCGTTGATCAGCCCCAGCATTTT.